One and the same sample provided the 18 T cell receptor beta chains below, sequenced in a study of T cell changes during pregnancy in multiple sclerosis. Some clones are missing from TCRdb's copy, which holds only in-frame ones; the method was immunoSEQ multiplex PCR. The sample holds 20,000 to 25,000 clones, more than 75% seen once. Source: CD8+ T cells from peripheral blood mononuclear cells, taken before pregnancy. The origin of the receptors is a female donor with multiple sclerosis, enrolled in a pregnancy study.

The chain joins TRBV28 to TRBJ1-2; TRBD1 aligns across 12 bases. Germline V CDR1 and CDR2: MDHEN, SYDVKM. V gave up 4 bases and J gave up 4 bases; unmatched junction bases: 13. The CDR3 totals 18 residues. The CDR3 spells CASSSRGQGAVLLYGYTF. DNA for the CDR3: TGTGCCAGCAGTTCGCGGGGACAGGGGGCGGTTTTACTCTATGGCTACACCTTC.

This clone was counted a single time. The V gene is TRBV19, the J gene TRBJ1-1; maybe TRBD1 (5 bases). CDR3 length: 11 amino acids. Germline V gene data show CDR1 as LNHDA and CDR2 as SQIVND (reference sequence). Trimming stripped 10 bases from V and 5 bases from J, with 11 bases between. The CDR3 DNA sequence: TGTGCCATGGGGGGTGGAACTGAAGCTTTCTTT. It translates to CAMGGGTEAFF.

This clone was seen once. The chain has TRBV7-2 and TRBJ1-3; D perhaps matches TRBD1 (5 bases). CDR3 length: 18 residues. With 1 base removed from V and 0 bases from J, the gap between germline ends came to 16 bases. Germline V CDR1 and CDR2: SGHTA, FQGNSA. The CDR3 is CASSLVRGGAISGNTIYF. The CDR3 DNA is TGTGCCAGCAGCTTAGTAAGGGGAGGGGCCATCTCTGGAAACACCATATATTTT. Variable domain in full (rest from reference TRBV7-2 and TRBJ1-3): GAGVSQSPSNKVTEKGKDVELRCDPISGHTALYWYRQSLGQGLEFLIYFQGNSAPDKSGLPSDRFSAERTGGSVSTLTIQRTQQEDSAVYLCASSLVRGGAISGNTIYFGEGSWLTVV.

The chain couples TRBV5-8 to TRBJ1-2; perhaps TRBD1 as D (5 bases). Between the trimmed V and J ends, which lost 2 bases and 4 bases, there was a span of 15 bases. CDR1 and CDR2 from the germline V gene are SGHTS and YDEGEE. The CDR3 extends over 15 amino acids. CDR3 DNA: TGTGCCAGCAGCTTTGAGGCAGGGTTCATCTATGGCTACACCTTC. Its protein is CASSFEAGFIYGYTF.

The chain employs TRBV11-2 and TRBJ2-5, with D unclear. Germline assignment: CDR1 SGHAT and CDR2 FQNNGV. V was trimmed by 1 base and J by 9 bases, leaving 9 bases between them. The CDR3 is 12 amino acids. The CDR3 loop reads CASSLGGWAQYF. The CDR3 DNA is TGTGCCAGCAGCTTAGGAGGTTGGGCCCAGTACTTC.

The rearrangement joins TRBV19 to TRBJ2-7; the match to TRBD2 covers 8 bases. The germline CDR1 and CDR2 sequences are LNHDA and SQIVND (reference sequence). CDR3 length: 13 residues. J gave up 5 bases and V 8 bases, and 8 bases lay outside the gene matches. DNA for the CDR3: TGTGCCAGTGGGACTAGAATAGCCCACGAGCAGTACTTC. This codes for CASGTRIAHEQYF.

This clone was observed a handful of times. The sample carries other DNA sequences with the same CDR3. The chain couples TRBV7-3 to TRBJ2-5; 7 bases are a match to TRBD2. The germline V gene encodes CDR1 SGHTA and CDR2 FQGTGA. The CDR3 is made up of 14 amino acids. The V and J ends lost 4 bases and 2 bases, in that order; junction bases with no gene match: 4. The CDR3 coding sequence is TGTGCCAGCAGCTCAGGACTAGGGCAAGAGACCCAGTACTTC. It specifies CASSSGLGQETQYF.

This sequence joins TRBV9 and TRBJ2-1; TRBD2 agrees at 12 bases. This CDR3 region has 17 residues. Germline loops: CDR1 SGDLS, CDR2 YYNGEE. Trimming cost V 0 bases and J 4 bases; bases outside gene matches: 5. In nucleotides, the CDR3 is TGTGCCAGCAGCGTAGGTCGACTAGCGGGAGTGTACAATGAGCAGTTCTTC. The encoded protein is CASSVGRLAGVYNEQFF.

CDR3: CASSLSEPGLAGGEQYF. CDR3 DNA: TGTGCCAGCAGTTTATCCGAGCCGGGACTAGCGGGGGGCGAGCAGTACTTC. The J gene is TRBJ2-7, the V gene TRBV27, with 15 bases aligning to TRBD2. The CDR3 has 17 amino acids. The germline CDR1 and CDR2 sequences are MNHEY and SMNVEV (reference sequence). Unmatched junction bases numbered 6, after V lost 0 bases and J lost 6 bases.

In this sample, this clone turned up a few times. This chain uses TRBV19 with TRBJ1-5; 7 positions agree with TRBD1. Per the germline V gene, CDR1 is LNHDA and CDR2 is SQIVND (reference sequence). With 4 bases clipped from V and 6 bases from J, the junction kept 15 bases outside the gene matches. CDR3 size: 17 residues. CDR3 loop: CASSNPLRQGLSQPQHF. As DNA, the CDR3 is TGTGCCAGTAGTAACCCTCTCCGACAGGGCTTAAGTCAGCCCCAGCATTTT.

The chain links TRBV6-4 to TRBJ2-4; 15 nucleotides match TRBD2. Germline lookup yields CDR1 MRHNA and CDR2 SNTAGT. The J segment lost 8 bases and the V segment lost 5 bases, leaving 7 bases of the junction unmatched. The CDR3 contains 16 residues. The CDR3 coding sequence is TGTGCCAGCAGTCCGGGACTAGCGGGAGGACCGCACATTCAGTACTTC. This codes for CASSPGLAGGPHIQYF.

This chain joins TRBV18 and TRBJ2-7; the D gene is possibly TRBD1 (5 bases). V was clipped by 2 bases and J by 3 bases, with 8 bases between them. The germline V gene encodes CDR1 KGHSH and CDR2 LQKENI. The CDR3 has 13 residues. CDR3 sequence reads: CASSPAGLYEQYF. The CDR3, as DNA: TGTGCCAGCTCACCAGCAGGGCTCTACGAGCAGTACTTC. The whole variable domain, filled in from reference TRBV18 and TRBJ2-7, reads NAGVMQNPRHLVRRRGQEARLRCSPMKGHSHVYWYRQLPEEGLKFMVYLQKENIIDESGMPKERFSAEFPKEGPSILRIQQVVRGDSAAYFCASSPAGLYEQYFGPGTRLTVT.

The V call is TRBV7-9, the J call TRBJ2-1; D is possibly TRBD2 (6 bases). The V gene lost 2 bases and the J gene lost 5 bases, with 16 bases spanning the gap. This CDR3 is built from 16 residues. Germline V gene sequence: CDR1 SEHNR, CDR2 FQNEAQ (reference sequence). CDR3 region: CASSLLRVERDNEQFF. The CDR3 coding sequence is TGTGCCAGCAGCTTATTGAGAGTGGAGCGGGACAATGAGCAGTTCTTC.

The chain has TRBV6-4 and TRBJ2-2, with TRBD1 matching over 7 bases. The CDR3 runs 17 residues. Per germline, CDR1 MRHNA and CDR2 SNTAGT. J lost 3 bases, V lost 0 bases, and 7 bases had no gene match. CDR3 loop: CASSDSETGTDTGELFF. DNA for the CDR3: TGTGCCAGCAGTGACTCAGAAACGGGGACAGACACCGGGGAGCTGTTTTTT.

The chain joins TRBV9 to TRBJ1-1; 8 positions agree with TRBD1. Germline V gene sequence: CDR1 SGDLS, CDR2 YYNGEE. There are 15 residues in the CDR3. V dropped 4 bases and J dropped 3; count of bases not matched to a gene: 8. This CDR3 is CASSQGAPIHTEAFF. The CDR3 DNA reads as TGTGCCAGCAGCCAGGGGGCACCTATTCACACTGAAGCTTTCTTT.

This chain joins TRBV29-1 and TRBJ1-5; no clear D gene. The V end lost 7 bases, the J end lost 0 bases, and 10 bases lay between the germline ends. Germline V gene sequence: CDR1 SQVTM, CDR2 ANQGSEA. This CDR3 contains 13 residues. CDR3: CSGTTDSNQPQHF. In DNA, the CDR3 is TGCAGCGGAACGACTGATAGCAATCAGCCCCAGCATTTT.

The chain couples TRBV15 to TRBJ2-2; D perhaps matches TRBD2 (5 bases). This CDR3 has 16 residues. Germline assignment: CDR1 LNHNV and CDR2 YYDKDF (reference sequence). V lost 1 base and J 2 bases, leaving 11 bases between the germline ends. As DNA, the CDR3 is TGTGCCACCAGCAGAGCACCGGGATACAACACCGGGGAGCTGTTTTTT. This encodes CATSRAPGYNTGELFF.

Only one count was recorded for this clone. The rearrangement links TRBV18 to TRBJ2-7; 8 positions agree with TRBD2. From germline, CDR1 is KGHSH and CDR2 LQKENI. CDR3 length: 18 residues. Trimming took 3 bases from V and 2 from J; bases not matched to a gene: 15. CDR3: CASSPPYRPGLAPYEQYF. CDR3 DNA: TGTGCCAGCTCACCGCCGTACAGACCCGGACTAGCCCCCTACGAGCAGTACTTC.